Listed below are T cell receptor beta chains from one sample, sequenced in a study of cytotoxic CD8 clonotypes in ibrutinib-treated CLL. The assay was immunoSEQ multiplex PCR, and TCRdb's table has in-frame clones only and misses some. The profile covers tens of thousands of clones, with around 78% appearing a single time and about 40% taken by the ten largest. The sequencing used PBMCs, collected after 24 months of ibrutinib treatment. Receptors originate from a human donor with chronic lymphocytic leukemia. Both conserved end residues are part of each CDR3. A D gene is named only where the DNA matches it firmly. Not all rows give a size; the values are once, few, many and, for expanded clones, a class.

TRBJ2-2,TRBV5-8,.,TRBD1,TGTGCCAGCAGCTTGGATGTGGGACAGGGCACCGGGGAGCTGTTTTTT,CASSLDVGQGTGELFF
TRBJ2-5,TRBV10-3,few,.,TGTGCCATCAGTGTTGAGCGGGCGTACCAAGAGACCCAGTACTTC,CAISVERAYQETQYF
TRBJ2-1,TRBV28,.,TRBD2,TGTGCCAGTCAGGAACTAGCGAACTACAATGAGCAGTTCTTC,CASQELANYNEQFF
TRBJ1-2,TRBV14,few,.,TGTGCCAGCAGCCCCTGGGGCCAGGGGATTCGAGGCTACACCTTC,CASSPWGQGIRGYTF
TRBJ1-2,TRBV7-7,once,.,TGTGCTAGCAGCTTAGAAGTAGGACTAACCTATGGCTACACCTTC,CASSLEVGLTYGYTF
TRBJ1-1,TRBV5-5,.,.,TGTGCCAGCAGCTTGGCCGATCTCGGGACGATGAACACTGAAGCTTTCTTT,CASSLADLGTMNTEAFF
TRBJ2-1,TRBV30,.,TRBD2,TGTGCCTGGAGTATGCGGGCGGGAGGACCGAGCGAGCAGTTCTTC,CAWSMRAGGPSEQFF
TRBJ2-7,TRBV5-4,.,TRBD2,TGTGCCAGCAGCTTGGATTTCGGGGGGAGTAGCGGGCTCCCCCTCTACGAGCAGTACTTC,CASSLDFGGSSGLPLYEQYF
TRBJ2-3,TRBV9,.,TRBD1,TGTGCCAGCAGCGCGCGGACAGGGAGCACAGATACGCAGTATTTT,CASSARTGSTDTQYF
TRBJ1-3,TRBV7-2,.,.,TGTGCCAGCAGCTTGGGGTGGGGGTTTGGAAACACCATATATTTT,CASSLGWGFGNTIYF
TRBJ2-7,TRBV27,.,TRBD1,TGTGCCAGCAGTTCTTTAGGACAGGGCTCCTACGAGCAGTACTTC,CASSSLGQGSYEQYF
TRBJ2-1,TRBV6-1,few,.,TGTGCCAGCACCTCAGTCAATGAGCAGTTCTTC,CASTSVNEQFF
TRBJ2-7,TRBV5-1,.,TRBD1,TGCGCCAGCAGCTCGGACAGGAACACCTACGAGCAGTACTTC,CASSSDRNTYEQYF
TRBJ2-5,TRBV30,.,.,TGTGCCTGCTCCCCCCCCTCGAGGACCCAGTACTTC,CACSPPSRTQYF
TRBJ2-6,TRBV7-9,.,.,TGTGCCAGCAGCTTAGTCAGGGATGGGGCCAACGTCCTGACTTTC,CASSLVRDGANVLTF
TRBJ2-7,TRBV5-1,once,TRBD1,TGCGCCAGCAGCTGGAACTCTGTACAGGGGTCCGAGCAGTACTTC,CASSWNSVQGSEQYF
TRBJ1-3,TRBV5-6,.,TRBD1,TGTGCCAGCAGCACCGCCGGGACAGCCTCTGGAAACACCATATATTTT,CASSTAGTASGNTIYF
TRBJ2-3,TRBV4-3,.,TRBD2,TGCGCCAGCAGCCAAGATACCGGGACTAGCAGGAGAGTCGCAGATACGCAGTATTTT,CASSQDTGTSRRVADTQYF
TRBJ2-5,TRBV18,once,TRBD2,TGTGCCAGCTCACCGCTTCTAGCGGGAATGGGAGAGACCCAGTACTTC,CASSPLLAGMGETQYF
TRBJ1-1,TRBV2,.,TRBD1,TGTGCCAGCGCAGCGGACAGGGGGCTTGGTGAAGCTTTCTTT,CASAADRGLGEAFF
TRBJ2-7,TRBV10-3,.,TRBD2,TGTGCCATCAGAGCTAGCGGGGCGATCTACGAGCAGTACTTC,CAIRASGAIYEQYF
TRBJ2-3,TRBV2,.,TRBD2,TGTGCCAGCAGTGGGGACTACACAGATACGCAGTATTTT,CASSGDYTDTQYF
TRBJ1-5,TRBV6-5,few,.,TGTGCCAGCAGTTACGACACCAATCAGCCCCAGCATTTT,CASSYDTNQPQHF